This T cell receptor (beta chain) stems from a study of human T cells and chemical hapten exposure. Findings and limits, study-wide: TCRs above 1 in 1000 frequency did not change with DPC sensitization.

Each CDR3 protein is one row after TCRdb ran MiXCR on the RACE reads. Of approximately 80,000 distinct CDR3 sequences in the sample, 9.5% to 13% were seen once. This clonotype was observed at least ten times. The antigen is undetermined. Trimming took 0 bases from V and 4 from J; bases not matched to a gene: 7. The CDR3 sequence is 16 residues long. CDR1 and CDR2 from the germline V gene are DFQATT and SNEGSKA (reference sequence). Described time point: patch test 2, 6 weeks after DPC sensitization. The treatment here: therapeutic diphenylcyclopropenone sensitization with weekly scalp DPC. Unfractionated whole blood yielded total RNA.

The clonotype comes from a young woman with alopecia areata. Some clones in this sample may be carry-over from other donors' samples. The chain carries TRBV20-1 and TRBJ2-1; TRBD2 matches at 9 bases. Sequenced here: whole blood, sampled in connection with sensitization to the hapten diphenylcyclopropenone (DPC). The CDR3 protein is CSARDWSSGTYNEQFF. DNA of the CDR3: TGCAGTGCTAGAGACTGGTCTAGCGGGACTTACAATGAGCAGTTCTTC.